This record covers a single TCR beta chain. The entry originates in a study of CD8 T cells in Susac syndrome. J gave up 8 bases and V 7 bases, and 10 bases lay outside the gene matches. Germline V CDR1 and CDR2: GTSNPN, SVGIG (reference sequence). The CDR3 loop spans 13 amino acids. Random hexamers served to reverse transcribe roughly 0.45 to 1 ug RNA. TCRdb reanalysed the immunoSEQ multiplex PCR reads using MiXCR and keeps one entry per CDR3 protein. The sample holds approximately 150,000 distinct CDR3 sequences, around 93% seen once. This TCR was recovered from a human donor with multiple sclerosis. Material for sequencing was CD4+ T cells from PBMCs. The chain joins TRBV30 to TRBJ2-1; 8 bases line up with TRBD2. The DNA for the CDR3 is TGTGCCTCCACCGGGACTAGTATTGATGAGCAGTTCTTC. Translating gives CASTGTSIDEQFF.